These 23 T cell receptor beta chains were all obtained from the same sample, sequenced in a study of naive and memory T cell subsets (dated by TCRdb to 2016 to 2017). A robust, sensitive protocol for the amplification, sequencing and analysis of TCRs was described in the study, in which 3' ligation of a UMI-containing oligonucleotide to TCR cDNA was used. Preparation of the library involved 5' RACE. The listed sequencing device is Illumina MiSeq. The ligated cDNA was amplified by four rounds of PCR, in which nested alpha and beta constant region primers were used together with the SP2 primer. The public reads were reanalyzed by TCRdb: fastp trimming at Q25, MiXCR alignment, in-frame beta chains only. Duplicate CDR3 protein sequences are folded into a single record with the most common DNA and genes. A total of roughly 60,000 distinct CDR3 sequences appear in this sample, less than 10% of them only once. About 19% of the sample rests with the top ten.

These receptors originate from a female donor in good health.

V gene TRBV6-5 combines with J gene TRBJ2-7; maybe TRBD1 (6 bases). Trimming shortened V by 6 bases and J by 4 bases, and 16 bases separated the two germline ends. The CDR3 contains 14 residues. Germline CDR1 and CDR2: MNHEY and SVGAGI. CDR3 sequence (DNA): TGTGCCAGCAGACAGCCGGGACAATCGTACGAGCAGTACTTC. Translated, it gives CASRQPGQSYEQYF.

This clonotype was seen a handful of times. The rearrangement uses TRBV19 and TRBJ1-2, with TRBD1 identical over 7 bases. CDR1 is LNHDA, CDR2 SQIVND, per germline (reference sequence). The CDR3 totals 15 residues. The ends lost 4 bases at V and 9 bases at J; junction bases unmatched: 14. The CDR3 region is CASSNYRGASMRYTF. CDR3 nucleotide sequence: TGTGCCAGTAGTAATTACAGGGGCGCGAGTATGCGCTACACCTTC.

This clonotype appeared a few times. The chain recombines TRBV27 with TRBJ2-1; D assignment may be TRBD1 or TRBD2 (5 bases each). This CDR3 comprises 15 residues. The germline V gene encodes CDR1 MNHEY and CDR2 SMNVEV (reference sequence). V dropped 7 bases and J dropped 6 bases, with 19 bases sitting between them. The CDR3 sequence: CASTSSRGGRNEQFF. CDR3 DNA: TGTGCCAGCACCTCGTCCCGGGGCGGGCGCAATGAGCAGTTCTTC.

In this sample, this clonotype turned up a few times. CDR3 in amino acids: CASSSPAGAREKLFF. CDR3 DNA sequence: TGTGCCAGCAGTTCCCCCGCGGGGGCACGAGAAAAACTGTTTTTT. This chain uses TRBV28 with TRBJ1-4, with D possibly being TRBD1 (6 bases). This CDR3 has 15 amino acids. The germline V gene has CDR1 MDHEN and CDR2 SYDVKM. V was cut by 4 bases and J by 8 bases, with 17 bases left in between.

The V call is TRBV6-4, the J call TRBJ1-2, with a weak D call TRBD1 (6 bases). The germline gives CDR1 MRHNA, CDR2 SNTAGT. Trimming left V 8 bases short and J 8 bases short, with 21 bases between. This CDR3 region has 14 residues. The CDR3 here is CASLPGGGRQGYTF. Written as DNA, the CDR3 is TGTGCCAGCCTTCCCGGCGGGGGGCGTCAGGGCTACACCTTC.

V gene TRBV28 combines with J gene TRBJ2-6; D gene unclear. Per germline, CDR1 MDHEN and CDR2 SYDVKM. Between the trimmed V and J ends, which lost 4 bases and 0 bases, there was a span of 10 bases. This CDR3 has 16 residues. The CDR3 is CASSYKGNSGANVLTF. The CDR3 bases are TGTGCCAGCAGTTATAAGGGAAACTCTGGGGCCAACGTCCTGACTTTC.

This clonotype was detected only a few times. The rearrangement uses TRBV29-1 and TRBJ2-5; no definite D call. V was shortened by 7 bases and J by 2 bases, with 17 bases between the two germline ends. The CDR3 has 14 residues. Germline V gene sequence: CDR1 SQVTM, CDR2 ANQGSEA. CDR3 DNA sequence: TGCAGCGCCCCCGAACCCCCTGAACAAGAGACCCAGTACTTC. Amino acids: CSAPEPPEQETQYF.

This clonotype was seen many times. This chain links TRBV28 with TRBJ2-4, with D perhaps given as TRBD1 or TRBD2 (6 bases each). There are 13 residues in the CDR3. Per germline, CDR1 MDHEN and CDR2 SYDVKM. The V and J ends lost 2 bases and 7 bases respectively, with 9 bases between them. The CDR3 DNA reads TGTGCCAGCAGTTTAGGGGGGCTGAACATTCAGTACTTC. Amino acid sequence: CASSLGGLNIQYF.

The V and J genes are TRBV7-8 and TRBJ2-6, with TRBD2 as a possible D gene (6 bases). There are 18 residues in the CDR3. The V end lost 1 base, the J end lost 1 base, and 14 bases lay between the germline ends. CDR1 is SGHVS and CDR2 is FQNEAQ in the germline V gene. The chain's CDR3 is CASSLVPRDFSGANVLTF. The CDR3 nucleotides read TGTGCCAGCAGCTTAGTTCCGAGGGACTTTTCTGGGGCCAACGTCCTGACTTTC.

J is TRBJ1-5 and V is TRBV12-5, with 9 nucleotides matching TRBD1. CDR3 length: 15 amino acids. Per germline, CDR1 LGHNT and CDR2 FRNRAP. V shed 5 bases, J shed 9 bases, and the junction held 11 bases outside the gene matches. The CDR3 sequence is CASGPGQGLPGPQHF. Here the CDR3 DNA reads TGTGCTAGTGGTCCGGGACAGGGCCTACCTGGGCCCCAGCATTTT.

This chain uses TRBV28 with TRBJ2-7; unclear D gene. Trimming took off 4 bases at V and 7 bases at J, with 11 bases between the two ends. CDR3 length: 12 amino acids. Per the germline V gene, CDR1 is MDHEN and CDR2 is SYDVKM. CDR3 sequence: CASSSRGLEQYF. CDR3 bases: TGTGCCAGCAGTTCCCGAGGTCTTGAGCAGTACTTC.

This clonotype came up a few times. The chain links TRBV6-2 or TRBV6-3 to TRBJ2-1, with 11 bases matching TRBD2. CDR1 is MNHEY and CDR2 is SVGEGT in the germline V gene. V shed 6 bases and J 6 bases; nucleotides not matched to a gene: 1. This CDR3 has 13 residues. In nucleotides, the CDR3 is TGTGCCAGCAGGACTAGCGGGACCAATGAGCAGTTCTTC. Amino acid sequence: CASRTSGTNEQFF.

The table lists this clonotype with a few counts. The chain uses TRBV30 and TRBJ2-3; D is uncertain. Germline V gene lookup returns CDR1 GTSNPN and CDR2 SVGIG (reference sequence). CDR3 length equals 11 residues. V was shortened by 3 bases and J by 6 bases, with 7 bases between the two germline ends. CDR3 protein: CAWRQSDTQYF. The CDR3 nucleotides read TGTGCCTGGAGGCAGTCTGATACGCAGTATTTT.

The sample holds a few counts of this clonotype. The CDR3 here is CASSQPDTYQETQYF. The CDR3 coding sequence is TGTGCCAGCAGCCAACCGGACACCTACCAAGAGACCCAGTACTTC. The rearrangement uses TRBV3-1 and TRBJ2-5, with a weak D call TRBD1 (5 bases). Per the germline V gene, CDR1 is LGHDT and CDR2 is YNNKEL (reference sequence). This CDR3 is 15 amino acids long. The V end was cut by 2 bases, the J end by 0 bases, with 10 bases between.

This clonotype was detected only a few times. The chain employs TRBV7-9 and TRBJ1-1; unclear D gene. The CDR3 is 14 residues long. Trimming shortened V by 7 bases and J by 3 bases, and 15 bases separated the two germline ends. The germline gives CDR1 SEHNR, CDR2 FQNEAQ (reference sequence). CDR3 DNA sequence: TGTGCCAGCATCGAAACTGGGCAGGACACTGAAGCTTTCTTT. It is translated as CASIETGQDTEAFF.

This clonotype appeared a few times. The rearrangement uses TRBV28 and TRBJ2-1; D remains ambiguous. The CDR3 is 15 residues long. V lost 7 bases, J lost 6 bases, and 19 bases lay in between. Germline V gene sequence: CDR1 MDHEN, CDR2 SYDVKM. The DNA of the CDR3 is TGTGCCAGCAACCCCAGCCGGAAGCTTATCAATGAGCAGTTCTTC. This gives the protein CASNPSRKLINEQFF.

This clonotype showed up just a few times. J is TRBJ2-3 and V is TRBV4-2; tentatively, D is TRBD1 or TRBD2 (5 bases each). The CDR3 has 17 amino acids. CDR1 is LGHNA, CDR2 YNFKEQ, per germline. The V end lost 1 base, the J end lost 0 bases, and 14 bases lay between the germline ends. CDR3 bases: TGTGCCAGCAGCCAAGGTGACGGGGCCTTTAGCACAGATACGCAGTATTTT. Its protein product is CASSQGDGAFSTDTQYF.

The CDR3 DNA is TGTGCCACCAGCAGATACAGGGGGACGAGGACAGATACGCAGTATTTT. Its protein product is CATSRYRGTRTDTQYF. V gene TRBV15 combines with J gene TRBJ2-3, with TRBD1 identical over 8 bases. CDR1 and CDR2 (germline): LNHNV, YYDKDF (reference sequence). The ends lost 2 bases at V and 3 bases at J; junction bases unmatched: 7. CDR3 size: 16 residues.

This clonotype was picked up many times. The chain couples TRBV29-1 to TRBJ1-2; D call uncertain. Trimming removed 6 bases at V and 7 bases at J, with 12 bases between. The CDR3 is 11 residues long. From germline, CDR1 is SQVTM and CDR2 ANQGSEA. CDR3 sequence reads: CSVQAGGGYTF. The CDR3 DNA sequence: TGCAGCGTCCAGGCCGGAGGTGGCTACACCTTC.

This chain joins TRBV27 and TRBJ2-1; D is unclear. CDR3 length: 14 amino acids. V was trimmed by 0 bases and J by 3 bases, leaving 6 bases between them. Germline V gene data show CDR1 as MNHEY and CDR2 as SMNVEV (reference sequence). Written as DNA, the CDR3 is TGTGCCAGCAGTTTATCGGGTCTCTACAATGAGCAGTTCTTC. Translating gives CASSLSGLYNEQFF.

Many counts were recorded for this clonotype. The genes are TRBV19 and TRBJ2-1; the match to TRBD2 covers 9 bases. The CDR3 covers 15 residues. Germline loops: CDR1 LNHDA, CDR2 SQIVND (reference sequence). The trim removed 6 bases at V and 4 bases at J, leaving 7 bases unmatched. The CDR3 spells CASRVSGGGYNEQFF. DNA of the CDR3: TGTGCCAGTAGGGTTAGCGGGGGAGGGTACAATGAGCAGTTCTTC. Supplemented by reference TRBV19 and TRBJ2-1, the full variable domain reads DGGITQSPKYLFRKEGQNVTLSCEQNLNHDAMYWYRQDPGQGLRLIYYSQIVNDFQKGDIAEGYSVSREKKESFPLTVTSAQKNPTAFYLCASRVSGGGYNEQFFGPGTRLTVL.

This clonotype was seen only a few times. The rearrangement joins TRBV5-6 to TRBJ2-7, with D uncertain. The V end was cut by 4 bases, the J end by 2 bases, with 10 bases between. Germline CDR1 SGHDT, CDR2 YYEEEE. This CDR3 has 13 residues. The CDR3 loop is CASSPVMAYEQYF. DNA of the CDR3: TGTGCCAGCAGCCCAGTCATGGCCTACGAGCAGTACTTC.

This chain links TRBV29-1 with TRBJ2-7, with 7 bases matching TRBD1. Germline V gene lookup returns CDR1 SQVTM and CDR2 ANQGSEA. The CDR3 runs 14 residues. The junction had 9 bases not matched to a gene; V was cut back by 7 bases and J by 0 bases. CDR3 in amino acids: CSATPGQFSYEQYF. The CDR3 DNA follows: TGCAGCGCAACCCCGGGACAGTTCTCCTACGAGCAGTACTTC.